The rows below give T cell receptor beta chains drawn from one sample of a study of CD4 and CD8 cells across lung adenocarcinoma regions. TCRdb reprocessed the PCR reads with MiXCR, giving one entry per CDR3 protein. The sample holds some 12,000 distinct CDR3 sequences, 45% to 55% seen once. Sequenced material: CD8+ T cells from the margin of a lung tumor. The receptors here all came from a female donor with lung adenocarcinoma. The CD4 and CD8 labels of this study may be unreliable. CDR3s include the opening cysteine and the closing phenylalanine or tryptophan. D genes are given only for firm matches. A row's size may be missing; if present it is once, few, many or a size class.

abundance | j_gene | d_gene | v_gene | CDR3nt | CDR3aa
- | TRBJ1-1 | - | TRBV12-3/TRBV12-4 | TGTGCCAGCAGAAGGGGGGGGAACACTGAAGCTTTCTTT | CASRRGGNTEAFF
- | TRBJ2-5 | - | TRBV7-6 | TGTGCCAGCAGCCAGGGAGGGGGCCGGGAGACCCAGTACTTC | CASSQGGGRETQYF
- | TRBJ2-5 | - | TRBV6-1 | TGTGCCAGCAGGGGGCACGGGGGCCGGGACCAAGAGACGCAGTACTTC | CASRGHGGRDQETQYF
many | TRBJ2-5 | TRBD2 | TRBV7-8 | TGTGCCAGCAGCTTTTTAGCGGGGGGGCGTGGGACCCAGTACTTC | CASSFLAGGRGTQYF
- | TRBJ2-3 | - | TRBV10-3 | TGTGCCATCAGGTCCCCAGGTGCGAACACAGATGCGCAGTATTTT | CAIRSPGANTDAQYF
- | TRBJ2-5 | - | TRBV10-2 | TGCGCCAGCAGTGAGCCGCGGCGCGAAGAGGACCAGTACTTC | CASSEPRREEDQYF
few | TRBJ1-2 | TRBD1 | TRBV6-5 | TGTGCCAGCAGTTACTCTTACAGGACAGGGGCGGGAGGCTACACCTTC | CASSYSYRTGAGGYTF
few | TRBJ2-5 | TRBD2 | TRBV6-1 | TGTGCCACGACCCTCGGACTAGCGGGAGTTTCCGAGACCCAGTACTTC | CATTLGLAGVSETQYF
- | TRBJ2-3 | TRBD2 | TRBV6-1 | TGTGCCAGCAGCAAGATGACTAGCGGGGTTGGGGAGACAGATACGCAGTATTTT | CASSKMTSGVGETDTQYF
large | TRBJ2-3 | TRBD2 | TRBV10-1 | TGCGCCAGCAGTGAGTCAATAGCGGGGGGTACAGATACGCAGTATTTT | CASSESIAGGTDTQYF
- | TRBJ2-3 | - | TRBV10-2 | TGCGCCAGGGGAGATGTAGGGCGGAGCACAGATACGCAGTACTTT | CARGDVGRSTDTQYF
- | TRBJ2-7 | - | TRBV5-1 | TGCGCCAGCAGCTTGGGCGACGAGCAGTACTTC | CASSLGDEQYF
few | TRBJ2-3 | TRBD1 | TRBV9 | TGTGCCAGCAGTCACCGGGACAGGGGGGCAGATACGCAGTATTTT | CASSHRDRGADTQYF
many | TRBJ2-1 | TRBD1 | TRBV10-1 | TGCGCCACAAGTACCGACAGGGGTGCAACCTACGAGCAGTTCTTC | CATSTDRGATYEQFF
- | TRBJ2-3 | TRBD2 | TRBV6-1 | TGTGCCAGCACGGTTTTCTCTGGGCTAGCGGGGCGGCCGGGCAAAGATACGCAGTACTTT | CASTVFSGLAGRPGKDTQYF
- | TRBJ2-5 | - | TRBV10-1 | TGCGCCAGCACGGACTCCCACGAGACCCAGTATTTC | CASTDSHETQYF
once | TRBJ1-1 | - | TRBV6-5 | TGTGCCAGCAGTTTCCTACAGGCCCTGAACACTGAAGCTTTCTTT | CASSFLQALNTEAFF
medium-sized | TRBJ1-6 | - | TRBV6-1 | TGTGCCAGCAGCCAGGTACTCAAAAATTCACCCCTCCACTTT | CASSQVLKNSPLHF
- | TRBJ2-3 | - | TRBV9 | TGTGCCAGCAGCTCTAGAGGGGGGGGGGTGGATACGCAGTATTTT | CASSSRGGGVDTQYF
few | TRBJ1-2 | TRBD1 | TRBV7-2 | TGTGCCAGCAGCTTAGATGCGACAGGGGACGGCTATGGCTACACCTTC | CASSLDATGDGYGYTF
- | TRBJ1-1 | TRBD1 | TRBV6-5 | TGTGCCAGCAGTTCCACAGGGGGGGGTGTGAACACTGAAGCTTTCTTT | CASSSTGGGVNTEAFF
- | TRBJ2-6 | - | TRBV11-2 | TGTGCCAGCAGCTTGGGTGTCGCCAACGTCCTGACTTTC | CASSLGVANVLTF
few | TRBJ1-4 | TRBD1 | TRBV6-5 | TGTGCCAGCAGTTATAGGACAGGGTACGAAAAACTGTTTTTT | CASSYRTGYEKLFF
- | TRBJ2-1 | TRBD2 | TRBV12-3/TRBV12-4 | TGTGCCAGCAGGTATCCCGGGACTAGCGGGGGCTTCAATGAGCAGTTCTTC | CASRYPGTSGGFNEQFF
medium-sized | TRBJ2-3 | TRBD1 | TRBV10-2 | TGCGCCAGCAGTGAGCCGCCCGCCAGGGGGACGGCAGATACGCAGTATTTT | CASSEPPARGTADTQYF
- | TRBJ2-3 | - | TRBV6-1 | TGTGGCGGGAGTCGGGGGCCGGGGAACCAAGATACGCAGTATTTT | CGGSRGPGNQDTQYF
- | TRBJ2-3 | - | TRBV6-1 | TGTGCCAGCAGTGAAGAAGACAGTGGCCAAGAGACCCAGTATTTT | CASSEEDSGQETQYF
- | TRBJ2-5 | - | TRBV7-6 | TGTGCCGCGAGCACCGGACACCGCAGCCCAGATACCCAGTATTTC | CAASTGHRSPDTQYF
- | TRBJ2-3 | - | TRBV6-1 | TGTGCCAGCAGTCCCGGGGCTAGCATCAATGAGCAGTTTTTT | CASSPGASINEQFF
once | TRBJ2-4 | - | TRBV6-1 | TGTGCCAGCCGATGGCGGGGAGCCAAAGATACGCAGTACTTC | CASRWRGAKDTQYF
many | TRBJ2-7 | - | TRBV7-2 | TGTGCCAGCAGCTTAGGACTAGACACCAACGAGCAGTACTTC | CASSLGLDTNEQYF
- | TRBJ2-3 | - | TRBV7-6 | TGTGCCAGCAGCTTATCGCAGTCTACGCAGTATTTT | CASSLSQSTQYF
many | TRBJ1-2 | - | TRBV14 | TGTGCCAGCAGCCACTTACAGGGACTGGGTAATGGCTACACCTTC | CASSHLQGLGNGYTF
few | TRBJ2-3 | TRBD1 | TRBV6-1 | TGTGCCAGCAGTCCAAACAGGGGTTCAGATACGCAGTATTTT | CASSPNRGSDTQYF
many | TRBJ2-1 | TRBD1 | TRBV20-1 | TGCAGTGCTAATGTACAGGGGGCGCTTGAGCAGTTCTTC | CSANVQGALEQFF
- | TRBJ2-2 | - | TRBV11-2 | TGTGCCAGCAGGAGGACACCTTCGACCGGGGAGCTGTTTTTT | CASRRTPSTGELFF
many | TRBJ2-7 | TRBD1 | TRBV6-1 | TGTGCCAGCAGCCGGACAGGGGGAGGCTCCTACGAGCAGTACTTC | CASSRTGGGSYEQYF
many | TRBJ1-2 | - | TRBV10-2 | TGCGCCAGCAGCCACACTCGACGGGACGTTAACTATGGCTACACCTTC | CASSHTRRDVNYGYTF
- | TRBJ1-2 | - | TRBV6-5 | TGTGCCAGCAGTTACACTACCGGGACAAACTATGGCTACACCTTC | CASSYTTGTNYGYTF
- | TRBJ2-5 | - | TRBV20-1 | TGCAGTGCCGGACTCGGAAGGGAGACCCAGTACTTC | CSAGLGRETQYF
many | TRBJ2-1 | TRBD2 | TRBV6-1 | TGTGCCAGCAGTCAGCGGGAGTCCTACAATGAGCAGTTCTTC | CASSQRESYNEQFF
- | TRBJ2-7 | - | TRBV6-1 | TGTGCCAGCAGTGAGCTGGGAGCTAACAACGTGCAGTACTTC | CASSELGANNVQYF